One sample yielded the 5 T cell receptor beta chains listed below, sequenced in a study of blood T cells in healthy people across ages. A sample-barcoded 5' primer and a J-beta primer mix were used in a second PCR of roughly 7 to 11 cycles. From the 5' RACE reads, TCRdb called clonotypes with MiXCR, one entry per CDR3 protein. The sample holds hundreds of thousands of distinct CDR3 sequences; roughly half are singletons and the top ten take approximately 13%. The sequencing input was blood. The source of these receptors is a woman older than 75 in good health.

The chain combines TRBV10-3 with TRBJ1-1; D may be TRBD1 (6 bases). The CDR3 runs to 18 residues. With 0 bases removed from V and 0 bases from J, the gap between germline ends came to 17 bases. Germline lookup yields CDR1 ENHRY and CDR2 SYGVKD. DNA for the CDR3: TGTGCCATCAGTGAGTCGATGGGGGCGAGGAGGCTGAACACTGAAGCTTTCTTT. Translated: CAISESMGARRLNTEAFF.

The chain employs TRBV18 and TRBJ1-5, with a possible D match to TRBD1 (5 bases). Germline loops: CDR1 KGHSH, CDR2 LQKENI. The CDR3 extends over 13 amino acids. V dropped 6 bases and J dropped 5 bases, with 11 bases sitting between them. The CDR3 loop reads CASSGESDQPQHF. CDR3 DNA sequence: TGTGCCAGCTCGGGGGAGAGCGATCAGCCCCAGCATTTT.

Remarks on this clonotype: Being one base from a much bigger clone, this may be a read error. CDR3 nucleotides: TGCGGTGCTAGGAGGGGACTAGCGGGCTTCAATGAGCAGTTCTTC. Translating it yields CGARRGLAGFNEQFF. This chain joins TRBV20-1 and TRBJ2-1; 12 bases are shared with TRBD2. The CDR3 has 15 residues. Germline-derived CDR1 and CDR2 are DFQATT and SNEGSKA (reference sequence).

The gene calls are TRBV6-5 and TRBJ2-3, with 13 bases that match TRBD2. The CDR3 runs to 18 residues. The V gene end was trimmed by 2 bases and the J gene end by 5 bases; junction bases not matched to a gene: 10. The germline CDR1 and CDR2 sequences are MNHEY and SVGAGI. CDR3 loop: CASSYGGLLAGGVDTQYF. CDR3 coding DNA: TGTGCCAGCAGTTACGGGGGCCTACTAGCGGGGGGGGTAGATACGCAGTATTTT.

The sample holds many counts of this clonotype. The rearrangement uses TRBV7-3 and TRBJ1-1, with D unclear. The V end was cut by 2 bases, the J end by 5 bases, with 9 bases between. Germline values: CDR1 SGHTA, CDR2 FQGTGA. CDR3 length: 13 amino acids. CDR3 sequence: CASSLSGRTEAFF. In DNA, the CDR3 is TGTGCCAGCAGCTTATCGGGTCGGACTGAAGCTTTCTTT.